This is a list of T cell receptor beta chains from one sample in a study of shared clonotypes between healthy human individuals. The protocol was immunoSEQ multiplex PCR, while the TCRdb copy is restricted to in-frame clones and leaves out a portion. The sample carries 2,500,000 or so clones, about nine tenths recorded once. Specimen: naive CD4+ T cells from PBMCs. Source of these receptors: a man younger than 30 in good health. Some clones in this sample may be carry-over from other donors' samples. The CDR3 runs from the conserved cysteine through the conserved F or W. Each record gives: J gene, D gene, CDR3 length, clone size, V gene, CDR3 protein, CDR3 DNA. The D gene is left open where the match is weak. Some rows mark clone size as missing; the rest say once, few, many or name a class of expanded clone.

J: TRBJ2-3; D: TRBD2; length: 16; size: once; V: TRBV2; CDR3: CASSEEWAGVTDTQYF; DNA: TGTGCCAGCAGTGAAGAGTGGGCGGGAGTCACAGATACGCAGTATTTT
J: TRBJ1-1; D: -; length: 13; size: -; V: TRBV6-1; CDR3: CASSGRQGTEAFF; DNA: TGTGCCAGCAGTGGCAGGCAAGGCACTGAAGCTTTCTTT
J: TRBJ1-5; D: -; length: 15; size: -; V: TRBV5-4; CDR3: CASSWGGQEPAPQHF; DNA: TGTGCCAGCAGCTGGGGGGGGCAAGAGCCCGCCCCCCAGCATTTT
J: TRBJ2-5; D: -; length: 15; size: -; V: TRBV11-2; CDR3: CASSFSGSPPETQYF; DNA: TGTGCCAGCAGCTTCTCGGGCTCCCCGCCCGAGACCCAGTACTTC
J: TRBJ2-7; D: TRBD2; length: 15; size: -; V: TRBV5-4; CDR3: CASSLYTSGSDEQYF; DNA: TGTGCCAGCAGCTTGTATACTAGCGGGAGCGACGAGCAGTACTTC
J: TRBJ2-7; D: TRBD1; length: 16; size: -; V: TRBV6-1; CDR3: CASSEAPGQGLYEQYF; DNA: TGTGCCAGCAGTGAAGCGCCGGGACAGGGGCTCTACGAGCAGTACTTC
J: TRBJ1-4; D: -; length: 15; size: once; V: TRBV11-2; CDR3: CASRPGEGGNEKLFF; DNA: TGTGCCAGCAGACCCGGGGAGGGAGGTAATGAAAAACTGTTTTTT
J: TRBJ2-1; D: -; length: 15; size: -; V: TRBV7-2; CDR3: CASSKGGILENEQFF; DNA: TGTGCCAGCAGCAAAGGGGGTATATTAGAGAATGAGCAGTTCTTC
J: TRBJ1-5; D: -; length: 14; size: -; V: TRBV15; CDR3: CATSSNREDQPQHF; DNA: TGTGCCACCAGCAGCAACAGGGAGGATCAGCCCCAGCATTTT
J: TRBJ2-1; D: TRBD2; length: 15; size: -; V: TRBV6-6; CDR3: CASNLAGASYNEQFF; DNA: TGTGCCAGCAATCTAGCGGGAGCGTCCTACAATGAGCAGTTCTTC
J: TRBJ1-5; D: -; length: 14; size: -; V: TRBV4-1; CDR3: CASSSPGGSQPQHF; DNA: TGCGCCAGCAGCTCCCCCGGTGGCAGTCAGCCCCAGCATTTT
J: TRBJ1-1; D: -; length: 11; size: -; V: TRBV28; CDR3: CASSQGSEAFF; DNA: TGTGCCAGCAGTCAGGGATCTGAAGCTTTCTTT
J: TRBJ2-1; D: TRBD2; length: 16; size: once; V: TRBV5-4; CDR3: CASSRPGTSGSNEQFF; DNA: TGTGCCAGCAGCCGACCCGGGACTAGCGGGAGCAATGAGCAGTTCTTC
J: TRBJ2-2; D: -; length: 16; size: -; V: TRBV4-3; CDR3: CASSQAEVPNTGELFF; DNA: TGCGCCAGCAGCCAAGCGGAGGTCCCGAACACCGGGGAGCTGTTTTTT
J: TRBJ2-2; D: TRBD2; length: 17; size: -; V: TRBV5-1; CDR3: CASRPQASGTNTGELFF; DNA: TGCGCCAGCCGGCCTCAGGCTAGCGGGACCAACACCGGGGAGCTGTTTTTT
J: TRBJ2-5; D: TRBD1; length: 15; size: -; V: TRBV7-9; CDR3: CASSFRQGGVETQYF; DNA: TGTGCCAGCAGCTTCCGACAGGGTGGTGTAGAGACCCAGTACTTC
J: TRBJ1-5; D: -; length: 15; size: -; V: TRBV6-6; CDR3: CASSQSGQSNQPQHF; DNA: TGTGCCAGCAGTCAATCAGGACAGAGCAATCAGCCCCAGCATTTT
J: TRBJ2-5; D: -; length: 12; size: -; V: TRBV5-4; CDR3: CASRKPQETQYF; DNA: TGTGCCAGCAGGAAACCTCAAGAGACCCAGTACTTC
J: TRBJ1-2; D: TRBD1; length: 13; size: -; V: TRBV14; CDR3: CASSRGPSYGYTF; DNA: TGTGCCAGCAGCAGGGGGCCGTCCTATGGCTACACCTTC
J: TRBJ2-1; D: TRBD2; length: 16; size: -; V: TRBV11-2; CDR3: CASSLVIAGGRYEQFF; DNA: TGTGCCAGCAGCTTAGTAATAGCGGGGGGGCGCTATGAGCAGTTCTTC